The 14 T cell receptor beta chains presented below share a single source sample, sequenced in a study of blood T cell repertoires in COVID-19 (dated by TCRdb to 2018 to 2021). Libraries were built with the immunoSEQ multiplex PCR assay. In its TCRdb copy, this immuneACCESS table keeps in-frame sequences only and misses some clones. Where compared with another copy, unresolved V genes explain less than half of these, and the others have no known cause. This sample is represented by some 230,000 clones; around 84% of them were singletons. Of the sample, 4.5% to 6% is held by the ten largest clones. The sequencing sample was made of peripheral blood. The receptors come from a woman aged 60-75 years who had recovered from COVID-19.

V and J are TRBV7-2 and TRBJ1-2; 8 bases line up with TRBD1. V lost 0 bases to trimming and J lost 6 bases; unmatched junction nucleotides: 6. The CDR3 loop spans 15 amino acids. CDR1 SGHTA and CDR2 FQGNSA come from the germline V gene. CDR3 nucleotide sequence: TGTGCCAGCAGCTTAGCGGGTACAGGGGGTCATGGCTACACCTTC. It yields the protein CASSLAGTGGHGYTF.

In its sample, this clone was seen once. The V call is TRBV3-1 (or the pseudogene TRBV3-2), the J call TRBJ2-5, with 11 bases identical to TRBD1. The CDR3 is 19 amino acids. Germline V gene data show CDR1 as LGHDT and CDR2 as YNNKEL (reference sequence). V dropped 1 base and J dropped 5; count of bases not matched to a gene: 15. The DNA of the CDR3 is TGTGCCAGCAGCCAAGTCCCCCGGACAGGGGGCTGGGGGGGGGAGACCCAGTACTTC. Translated: CASSQVPRTGGWGGETQYF.

The V gene is TRBV7-9, the J gene TRBJ1-4; D is perhaps TRBD1 (6 bases). The CDR3 loop spans 16 amino acids. V gave up 5 bases and J gave up 4 bases, with 17 bases separating them. Germline V lookup: CDR1 SEHNR, CDR2 FQNEAQ (reference sequence). CDR3 sequence reads: CASSESWDKLNEKLFF. CDR3 sequence (DNA): TGTGCCAGCAGCGAATCATGGGACAAACTTAATGAAAAACTGTTTTTT.

The chain employs TRBV2 and TRBJ1-1; D ambiguous. Germline lookup yields CDR1 SNHLY and CDR2 FYNNEI. V was shortened by 7 bases and J by 6 bases, with 15 bases between the two germline ends. There are 13 residues in the CDR3. In DNA, the CDR3 is TGTGCCAGCATAGCAGAGATGAAAGCTGAAGCTTTCTTT. It yields the protein CASIAEMKAEAFF. The whole variable domain, remainder taken from reference TRBV2 and TRBJ1-1, is EPEVTQTPSHQVTQMGQEVILRCVPISNHLYFYWYRQILGQKVEFLVSFYNNEISEKSEIFDDQFSVERPDGSNFTLKIRSTKLEDSAMYFCASIAEMKAEAFFGQGTRLTVV.

This chain uses TRBV19 with TRBJ2-7, with 13 bases aligning to TRBD2. V shed 5 bases and J 2 bases; nucleotides not matched to a gene: 6. The CDR3 is 16 amino acids. CDR1 LNHDA and CDR2 SQIVND come from the germline V gene (reference sequence). The CDR3 protein is CASSSTSGGTTYEQYF. The CDR3 DNA reads TGTGCCAGTAGTTCGACTAGCGGGGGGACGACCTACGAGCAGTACTTC.

This chain uses TRBV9 with TRBJ1-5; D not certain. This CDR3 spans 14 amino acids. V was cut by 0 bases and J by 3 bases, with 7 bases left in between. Germline V gene sequence: CDR1 SGDLS, CDR2 YYNGEE. This chain's CDR3 is CASSVGGDNQPQHF. The CDR3 DNA reads as TGTGCCAGCAGCGTAGGAGGTGACAATCAGCCCCAGCATTTT.

The chain employs TRBV5-4 and TRBJ2-1; 14 nucleotides agree with TRBD2. With V trimmed by 4 bases and J by 10 bases, 10 bases remained unmatched. CDR3 length equals 16 residues. Looked up from germline, CDR1 is SGHNT and CDR2 is YYREEE (reference sequence). CDR3 residues: CASSPPGLAGEGEQFF. In DNA, the CDR3 is TGTGCCAGCAGCCCACCGGGACTAGCGGGGGAAGGCGAGCAGTTCTTC.

This clone was detected a few times. The genes are TRBV6-5 and TRBJ1-3; 9 bases agree with TRBD1. J lost 7 bases, V lost 6 bases, and 4 bases had no gene match. Germline V gene sequence: CDR1 MNHEY, CDR2 SVGAGI. The CDR3 has 13 amino acids. The CDR3 DNA reads TGTGCCAGCAGGCTACAGGGGGCGAACACCATATATTTT. As protein: CASRLQGANTIYF.

V usage is TRBV6-1 and J usage is TRBJ2-3, with TRBD2 identical over 14 bases. From germline, CDR1 is MNHNS and CDR2 SASEGT. This CDR3 spans 19 amino acids. After removal of 2 bases from V and 6 bases from J, the junction contained 13 bases not matched to a gene. The CDR3, as DNA: TGTGCCAGCAGTGAATTCCCCCCGACTAGCGGGGGGGCCTCGGATACGCAGTATTTT. Its protein is CASSEFPPTSGGASDTQYF.

This chain joins TRBV30 and TRBJ2-1; D perhaps matches TRBD1 (8 bases). There are 15 residues in the CDR3. Per germline, CDR1 GTSNPN and CDR2 SVGIG (reference sequence). Between the trimmed V and J ends, which lost 8 bases and 6 bases, there was a span of 23 bases. The CDR3 DNA sequence: TGTGCCAGAGAAGGGGGGGGACAGGATCTCAATGAGCAGTTCTTC. This translates into CAREGGGQDLNEQFF.

The chain combines TRBV10-3 with TRBJ1-2, with 7 bases fitting TRBD1. This CDR3 has 14 amino acids. Trimming at V came to 3 bases and at J to 8 bases, leaving 9 bases not matched to a gene. Germline values: CDR1 ENHRY, CDR2 SYGVKD. The CDR3 reads CAISDRPGGDGYTF. The CDR3 nucleotides read TGTGCCATCAGTGATCGGCCAGGGGGTGACGGCTACACCTTC.

This chain uses TRBV18 with TRBJ2-4, with 9 bases aligning to TRBD1. This CDR3 has 13 residues. Per germline, CDR1 KGHSH and CDR2 LQKENI. With V trimmed by 3 bases and J by 8 bases, 2 bases remained unmatched. The CDR3 nucleotides are TGTGCCAGCTCACCCCGGGACAGGGACATTCAGTACTTC. It yields the protein CASSPRDRDIQYF.

The chain is built from TRBV18 and TRBJ2-7, with D possibly matching TRBD2 (5 bases). The CDR3 sequence is 15 residues long. V was clipped by 6 bases and J by 0 bases, with 15 bases between them. Per germline, CDR1 KGHSH and CDR2 LQKENI. The CDR3, as DNA: TGTGCCAGCTCCCCTATAATTGGGAGCTCCTACGAGCAGTACTTC. Its protein product is CASSPIIGSSYEQYF.

V and J are TRBV3-1 (or the pseudogene TRBV3-2) and TRBJ1-3; no definite D call. Between the trimmed V and J ends, which lost 0 bases and 4 bases, there was a span of 7 bases. Germline V gene sequence: CDR1 LGHDT, CDR2 YNNKEL (reference sequence). The CDR3 is made up of 14 amino acids. CDR3 bases: TGTGCCAGCAGCCAAGACGTCAGGGGAAACACCATATATTTT. Protein: CASSQDVRGNTIYF.